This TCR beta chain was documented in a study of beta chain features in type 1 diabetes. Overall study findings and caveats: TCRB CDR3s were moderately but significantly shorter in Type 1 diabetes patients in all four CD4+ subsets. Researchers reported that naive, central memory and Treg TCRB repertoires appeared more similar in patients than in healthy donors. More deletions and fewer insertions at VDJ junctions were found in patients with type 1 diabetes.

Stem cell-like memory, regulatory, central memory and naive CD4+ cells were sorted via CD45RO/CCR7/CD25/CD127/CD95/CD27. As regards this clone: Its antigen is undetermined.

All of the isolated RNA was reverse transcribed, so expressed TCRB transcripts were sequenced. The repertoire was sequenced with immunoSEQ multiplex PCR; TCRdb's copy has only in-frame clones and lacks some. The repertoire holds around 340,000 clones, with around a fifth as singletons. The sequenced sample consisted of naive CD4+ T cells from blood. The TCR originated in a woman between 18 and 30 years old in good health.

CDR3 DNA sequence: TGCGCCAGCAGCCAACCGGGAGCGGACCTGCAGTACTTC. Protein product: CASSQPGADLQYF. This chain links TRBV4-1 with TRBJ2-7, with D possibly TRBD2 on 6 matching bases. Trimming took 2 bases from V and 9 from J, leaving 14 bases between them. The CDR3 extends over 13 amino acids. In germline, CDR1 is MGHRA, CDR2 YSYEKL.